Listed below are T cell receptor beta chains from one sample, sequenced in a study of PD-L1 blockade in urothelial cancer. Data came from immunoSEQ multiplex PCR; TCRdb stores just in-frame clones and leaves some out. Of tens of thousands of clones listed, roughly 84% are singletons. This material consisted of PBMCs, taken around atezolizumab (anti-PD-L1) treatment. These receptors were collected from a woman aged 70-85 years with urothelial cancer. The CDR3 runs from the conserved cysteine through the conserved F or W. The D gene is left open where the match is weak. Some rows mark clone size as missing; the rest say once, few, many or name a class of expanded clone.

. | TRBJ2-1 | . | TRBV29-1 | TGCAGCGTTGAACGTACGGTAAACAATGAGCAGTTCTTC | CSVERTVNNEQFF
. | TRBJ1-2 | TRBD1 | TRBV10-3 | TGTGCCATCACCCAGGGGGCAGATGGCTACACCTTC | CAITQGADGYTF
few | TRBJ1-1 | TRBD1 | TRBV5-1 | TGCGCCAGCAGCTCGGGACAGCGGAACACTGAAGCTTTCTTT | CASSSGQRNTEAFF
. | TRBJ1-1 | . | TRBV11-3 | TGTGCCAGCAGCCTCCTAAGGGGCACTGAAGCTTTCTTT | CASSLLRGTEAFF
once | TRBJ1-2 | TRBD1 | TRBV4-1 | TGCGCCAGCAGCCAAGAATGGGCAGGGGGCCTTGGCTACACCTTC | CASSQEWAGGLGYTF
. | TRBJ1-5 | . | TRBV19 | TGTGCCAGTAAGCGGGAACAGGGAGGCAATCAGCCCCAGCATTTT | CASKREQGGNQPQHF
. | TRBJ2-7 | TRBD2 | TRBV2 | TGTGCCCAAGTGGGGGGGGACTCCTACGAGCAGTACTTC | CAQVGGDSYEQYF
. | TRBJ2-7 | . | TRBV5-1 | TGCGCCAGCAGCTTGGTATCCGGGGTTCCCCACGAGCAGTACTTC | CASSLVSGVPHEQYF
. | TRBJ2-7 | TRBD2 | TRBV7-2 | TGTGCCAGCAGCCCCAAGGTCGGGAGCGGGGGAGCTCAGCAGTACTTC | CASSPKVGSGGAQQYF
. | TRBJ2-3 | TRBD2 | TRBV5-1 | TGCGCCAGCAGCCTCCAGGCGGGAGAGACAGATACGCAGTATTTT | CASSLQAGETDTQYF
. | TRBJ2-7 | . | TRBV6-6 | TGTGCCAGCAGCTCCCAACAGGGAAGCGAGCAGTACTTC | CASSSQQGSEQYF
. | TRBJ2-2 | . | TRBV2 | TGTGCCAGCAGTGGGAGTAGGACCGGGGAGCTGTTTTTT | CASSGSRTGELFF
. | TRBJ1-1 | . | TRBV6-5 | TGTGCCAGCAGCTTACAGGGAGACACTGAAGCTTTCTTT | CASSLQGDTEAFF
. | TRBJ1-2 | TRBD1 | TRBV4-1 | TGCGCCAGCAGCCAAGATCGGACAGGGGGTTTGGCTATCGGCTACACCTTC | CASSQDRTGGLAIGYTF
. | TRBJ2-5 | TRBD1 | TRBV5-1 | TGCGCCAGCAGCTTGGCAGGGACAGGGGGCAGAGAGACCCAGTACTTC | CASSLAGTGGRETQYF
. | TRBJ1-1 | TRBD1 | TRBV19 | TGTGCCAGTAGTATTCAGGGGGCGAGGACTGAAGCTTTCTTT | CASSIQGARTEAFF